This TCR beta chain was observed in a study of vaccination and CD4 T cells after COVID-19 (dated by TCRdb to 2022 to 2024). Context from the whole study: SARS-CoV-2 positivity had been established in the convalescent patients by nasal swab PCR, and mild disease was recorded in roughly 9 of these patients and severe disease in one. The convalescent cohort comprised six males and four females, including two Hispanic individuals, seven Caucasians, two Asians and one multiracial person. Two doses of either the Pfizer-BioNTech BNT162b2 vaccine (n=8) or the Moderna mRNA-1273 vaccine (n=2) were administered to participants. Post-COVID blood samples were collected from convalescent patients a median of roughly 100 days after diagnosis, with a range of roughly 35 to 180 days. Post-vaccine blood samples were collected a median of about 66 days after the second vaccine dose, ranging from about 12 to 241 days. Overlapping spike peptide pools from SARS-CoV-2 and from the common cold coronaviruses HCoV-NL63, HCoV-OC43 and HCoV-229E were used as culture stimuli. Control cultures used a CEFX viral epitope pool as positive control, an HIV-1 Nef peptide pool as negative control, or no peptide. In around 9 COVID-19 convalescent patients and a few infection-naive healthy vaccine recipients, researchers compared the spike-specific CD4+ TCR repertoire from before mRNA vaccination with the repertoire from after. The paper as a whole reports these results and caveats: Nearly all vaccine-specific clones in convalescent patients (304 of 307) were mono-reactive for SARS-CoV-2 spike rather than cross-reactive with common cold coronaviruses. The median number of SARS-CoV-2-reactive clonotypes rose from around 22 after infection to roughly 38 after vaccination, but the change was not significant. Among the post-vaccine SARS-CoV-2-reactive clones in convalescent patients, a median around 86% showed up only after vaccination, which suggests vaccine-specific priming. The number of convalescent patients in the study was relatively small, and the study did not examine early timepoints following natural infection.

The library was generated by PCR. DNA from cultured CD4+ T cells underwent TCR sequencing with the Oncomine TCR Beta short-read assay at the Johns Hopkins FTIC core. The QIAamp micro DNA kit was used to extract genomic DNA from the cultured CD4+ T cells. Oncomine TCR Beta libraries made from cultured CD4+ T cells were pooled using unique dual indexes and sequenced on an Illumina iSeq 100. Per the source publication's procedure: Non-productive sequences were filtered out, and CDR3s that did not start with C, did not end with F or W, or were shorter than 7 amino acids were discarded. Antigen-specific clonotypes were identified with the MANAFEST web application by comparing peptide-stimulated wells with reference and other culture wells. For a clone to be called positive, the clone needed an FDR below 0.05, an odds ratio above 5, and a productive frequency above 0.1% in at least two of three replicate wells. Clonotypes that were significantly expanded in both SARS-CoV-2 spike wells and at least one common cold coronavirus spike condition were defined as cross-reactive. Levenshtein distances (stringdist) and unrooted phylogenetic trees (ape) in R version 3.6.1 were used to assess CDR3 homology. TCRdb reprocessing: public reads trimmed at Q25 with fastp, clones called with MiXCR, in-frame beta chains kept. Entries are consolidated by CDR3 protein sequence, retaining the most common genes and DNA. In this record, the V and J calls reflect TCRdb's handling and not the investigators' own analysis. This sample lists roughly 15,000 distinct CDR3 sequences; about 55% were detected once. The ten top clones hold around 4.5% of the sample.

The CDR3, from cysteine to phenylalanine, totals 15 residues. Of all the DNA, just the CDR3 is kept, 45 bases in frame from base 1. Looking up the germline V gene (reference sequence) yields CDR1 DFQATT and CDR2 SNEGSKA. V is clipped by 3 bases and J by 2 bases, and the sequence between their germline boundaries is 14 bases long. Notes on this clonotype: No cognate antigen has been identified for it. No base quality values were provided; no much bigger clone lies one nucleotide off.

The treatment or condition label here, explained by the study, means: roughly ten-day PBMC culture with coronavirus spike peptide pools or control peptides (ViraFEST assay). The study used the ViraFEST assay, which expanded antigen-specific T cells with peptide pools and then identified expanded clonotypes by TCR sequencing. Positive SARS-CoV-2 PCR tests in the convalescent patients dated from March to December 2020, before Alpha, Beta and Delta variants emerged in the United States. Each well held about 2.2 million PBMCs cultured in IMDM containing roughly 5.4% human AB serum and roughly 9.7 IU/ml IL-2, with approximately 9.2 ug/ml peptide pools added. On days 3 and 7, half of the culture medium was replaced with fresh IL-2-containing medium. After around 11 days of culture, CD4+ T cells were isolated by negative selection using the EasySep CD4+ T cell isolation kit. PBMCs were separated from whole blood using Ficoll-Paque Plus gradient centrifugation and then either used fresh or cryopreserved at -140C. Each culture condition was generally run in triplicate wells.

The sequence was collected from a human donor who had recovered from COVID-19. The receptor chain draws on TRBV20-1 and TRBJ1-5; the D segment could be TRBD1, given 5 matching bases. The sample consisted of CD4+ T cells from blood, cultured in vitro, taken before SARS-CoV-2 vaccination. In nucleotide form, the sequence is TGCAGTGCTAGTTCCCAGGGAGGGCGCAATCAGCCCCAGCATTTT. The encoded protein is CSASSQGGRNQPQHF.